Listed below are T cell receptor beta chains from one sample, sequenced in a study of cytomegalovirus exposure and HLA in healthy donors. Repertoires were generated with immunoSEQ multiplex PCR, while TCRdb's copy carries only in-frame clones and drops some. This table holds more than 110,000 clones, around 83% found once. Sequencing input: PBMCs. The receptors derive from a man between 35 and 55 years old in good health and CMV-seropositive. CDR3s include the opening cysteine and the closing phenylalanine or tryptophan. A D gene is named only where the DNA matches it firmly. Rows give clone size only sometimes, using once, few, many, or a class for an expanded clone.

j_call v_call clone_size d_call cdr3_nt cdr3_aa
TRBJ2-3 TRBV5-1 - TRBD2 TGCGCCAGCAGCTTCTCGGGACTAGCGTCAGATACGCAGTATTTT CASSFSGLASDTQYF
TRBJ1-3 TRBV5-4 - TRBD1 TGTGCCAGCAGCGGAACAGGGGGGCCCTCTGGAAACACCATATATTTT CASSGTGGPSGNTIYF
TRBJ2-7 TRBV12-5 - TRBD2 TGTGCTAGTGGCCCCCCGGGCACTAGCGGTTACTACGAGCAGTACTTC CASGPPGTSGYYEQYF
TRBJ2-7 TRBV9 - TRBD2 TGTGCCAGCAGCGAGGGGACTAGCGGGGCCTACGAGCAGTACTTC CASSEGTSGAYEQYF
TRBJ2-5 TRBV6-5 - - TGTGCCAGCGGGGACTCGGAGGAGACCCAGTACTTC CASGDSEETQYF
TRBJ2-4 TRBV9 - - TGTGCCAGTTCCCTTAGTCAGCGGCCAGTAAACGAAGTTCAGTACTTC CASSLSQRPVNEVQYF
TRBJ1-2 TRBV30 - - TGTGCCTGTTGGGCCTCAGGACAGACAACCAGCGGCTATGGCTACACCTTC CACWASGQTTSGYGYTF
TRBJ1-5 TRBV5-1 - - TGCGCCAGCAGCTTCGAGGGGGACCAGCCCCAGCATTTT CASSFEGDQPQHF
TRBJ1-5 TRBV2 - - TGTGCCAGCAAAGGAGATAGCAATCAGCCCCAGCATTTT CASKGDSNQPQHF
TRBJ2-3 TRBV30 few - TGTGCCTCCACTTCAGGGTTGGGTATTAAGCAGTATTTT CASTSGLGIKQYF
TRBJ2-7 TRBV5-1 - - TGCGCCAGCAGCTTGGGGCAGAGGTCCTACGAGCAGTACTTC CASSLGQRSYEQYF
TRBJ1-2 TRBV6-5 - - TGTGCCAGCAGTTACTCGAGCAGGCCGGATGGCTACACCTTC CASSYSSRPDGYTF
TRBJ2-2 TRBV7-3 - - TGTGCCAGCAGCTTGGGGGCAGGCGGGGAGCTGTTTTTT CASSLGAGGELFF
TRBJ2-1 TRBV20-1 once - TGCAGTGCTAGAGATCCCCGTGAGCAGTTCTTC CSARDPREQFF
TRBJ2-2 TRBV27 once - TGTGCCAGCAGGATATCCCGGGTTTTGAACACCGGGGAGCTGTTTTTT CASRISRVLNTGELFF
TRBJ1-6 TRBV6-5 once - TGTGCCAGCACCACGGGGGGCGGCTATAATTCACCCCTCCACTTT CASTTGGGYNSPLHF
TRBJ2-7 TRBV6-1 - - TGTGCCAGCAGTGACCGTAGTTCAGGGGTAGGTTCCTACGAGCAGTACTTC CASSDRSSGVGSYEQYF
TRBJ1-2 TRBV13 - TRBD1 TGTGCCAGCAGCTTGGGACAGGGCACGGGCTATGGCTACACCTTC CASSLGQGTGYGYTF
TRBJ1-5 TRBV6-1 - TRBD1 TGTGCCAGCACCGGGACAGGGGGTTACTTATCCCAGCATTTT CASTGTGGYLSQHF
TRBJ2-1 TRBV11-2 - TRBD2 TGTGCCAGCAGCTTAGGACATATGGGTAGCGGGAGATATGAGCAGTTCTTC CASSLGHMGSGRYEQFF
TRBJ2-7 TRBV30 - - TGTGCCTGTACGCGGAGGGACAGACTAGCCTACGAGCAGTACTTC CACTRRDRLAYEQYF
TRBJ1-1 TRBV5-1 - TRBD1 TGCGCCAGCAGCTTGCAGGGGGGGAACACTGAAGCTTTCTTT CASSLQGGNTEAFF
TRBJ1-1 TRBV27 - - TGTGCCAGCAGTTTAACAGGGATGAACACTGAAGCTTTCTTT CASSLTGMNTEAFF
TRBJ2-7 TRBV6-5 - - TGTGCCAGCAGTTACTCGCGGTATTACGAGCAGTACTTC CASSYSRYYEQYF